This T cell receptor beta chain was captured by sequencing in a study of T cells in Graves' hyperthyroidism and ophthalmopathy. Ten or more counts support this clonotype. Its target is unknown. Diagnostic assessment was based on clinical symptoms, serum thyroxine and TRAb, thyroid ultrasound and orbital computed tomography. TCR beta CDR3 regions were amplified from RNA transcripts. First-round RT-PCR with HTBI primers amplified the TCR CDR3 region. TCRdb itself ran the multiplex PCR reads through MiXCR, one entry per CDR3 protein. The sample contains under 650,000 distinct CDR3 sequences, 15% to 20% of which appear only once. Study-wide results and caveats: Expanded thyroid clonotypes (above 0.001) were mostly also found in blood.

Trimming shortened V by 1 base and J by 4 bases, and 10 bases separated the two germline ends. Germline V CDR1 and CDR2: MNHNS, SASEGT. This CDR3 spans 14 amino acids. Sequenced input: blood. The rearrangement links TRBV6-1 to TRBJ1-2; D gene ambiguous. This clonotype was obtained from a woman aged 30 to 39 with Graves' hyperthyroidism. CDR3 in DNA: TGTGCCAGCAGTGAAGTTGGCGGAGCCTATGGCTACACCTTC. It encodes CASSEVGGAYGYTF.